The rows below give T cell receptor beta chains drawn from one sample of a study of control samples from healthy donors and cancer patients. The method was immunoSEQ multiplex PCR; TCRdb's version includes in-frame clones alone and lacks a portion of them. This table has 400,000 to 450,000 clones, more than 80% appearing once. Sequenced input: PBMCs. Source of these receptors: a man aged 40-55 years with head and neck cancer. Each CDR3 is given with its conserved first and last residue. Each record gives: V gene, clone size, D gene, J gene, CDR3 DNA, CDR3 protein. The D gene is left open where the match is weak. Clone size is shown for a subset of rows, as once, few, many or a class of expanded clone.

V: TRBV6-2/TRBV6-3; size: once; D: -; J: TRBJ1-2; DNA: TGTGCCAGCAGCCCTCTCCCGTCCGACCGAATTAGGAACTATGGCTACACCTTC; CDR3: CASSPLPSDRIRNYGYTF
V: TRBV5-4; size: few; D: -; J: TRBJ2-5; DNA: TGTGCCAGCAGCTTGGACAGTACCTCGGAGACCCAGTACTTC; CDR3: CASSLDSTSETQYF
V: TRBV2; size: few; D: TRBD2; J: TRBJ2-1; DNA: TGTGCCAGCACTACCACCCCCTTTCAGGCTAGCGGGGGCTATGAGCAGTTCTTC; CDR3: CASTTTPFQASGGYEQFF
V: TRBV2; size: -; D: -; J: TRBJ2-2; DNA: TGTGCCAGCATTCAGGGAACGGCCGGGGAGCTGTTTTTT; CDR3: CASIQGTAGELFF
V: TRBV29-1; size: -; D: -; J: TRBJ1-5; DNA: TGCAGCGTTGTCGACAGTGCTGGGCAGCCCCAGCATTTT; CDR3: CSVVDSAGQPQHF
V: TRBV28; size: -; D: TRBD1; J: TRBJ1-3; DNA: TGTGCCAGCAGTTTACAGAACAGGGGGCCTGGAAACACCATATATTTT; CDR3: CASSLQNRGPGNTIYF
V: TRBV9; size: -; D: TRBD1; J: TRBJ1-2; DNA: TGTGCCAGCAGCCCCCGGGACAGGGGGATCGGTGGCTACACCTTC; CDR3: CASSPRDRGIGGYTF
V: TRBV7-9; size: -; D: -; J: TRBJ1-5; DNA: TGTGCCAGCAGCTTAACGGGGATCCAGCCCCAGCATTTT; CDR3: CASSLTGIQPQHF
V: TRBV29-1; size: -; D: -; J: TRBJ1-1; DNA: TGCAGCGTTTCTGGGGGTTTGAACACTGAAGCTTTCTTT; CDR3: CSVSGGLNTEAFF
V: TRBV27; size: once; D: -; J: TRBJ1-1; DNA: TGTGCCAGCAGTTTAAGAGGGGCCAAGAACACTGAAGCTTTCTTT; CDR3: CASSLRGAKNTEAFF
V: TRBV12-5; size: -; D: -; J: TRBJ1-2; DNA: TGTGCTAGTGGCCCGGGGGCGTATGGCTACACCTTC; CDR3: CASGPGAYGYTF
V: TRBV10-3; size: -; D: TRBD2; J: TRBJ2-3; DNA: TGTGCCATCAGACCCGGGACTAGCGGGGAGACAGATACGCAGTATTTT; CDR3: CAIRPGTSGETDTQYF
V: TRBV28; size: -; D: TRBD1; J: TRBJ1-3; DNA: TGTGCCAGCAGACAAATCCTTAGACAGGGGAGTACCTACTCTGGAAACACCATATATTTT; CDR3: CASRQILRQGSTYSGNTIYF
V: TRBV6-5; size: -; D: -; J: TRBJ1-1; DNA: TGTGCCAGCAGGCCTAACAGGGTCACTGAAGCTTTCTTT; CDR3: CASRPNRVTEAFF
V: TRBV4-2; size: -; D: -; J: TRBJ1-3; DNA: TGTGCCAGCAGCCAAGACCCCAAGCGGAACACCATATATTTT; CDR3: CASSQDPKRNTIYF
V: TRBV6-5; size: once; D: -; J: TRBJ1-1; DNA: TGTGCCAGCAGGCACAACAGGGAGGAGGGCTTTGAAGCTTTCTTT; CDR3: CASRHNREEGFEAFF
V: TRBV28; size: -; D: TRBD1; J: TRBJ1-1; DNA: TGTGCCAGCAGTCTGACGCAGGGGGACACTGAAGCTTTCTTT; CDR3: CASSLTQGDTEAFF
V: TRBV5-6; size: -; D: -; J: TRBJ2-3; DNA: TGTGCCAGCAGCGCTGGCAGGGCAAGGGGAGATACGCAGTATTTT; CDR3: CASSAGRARGDTQYF
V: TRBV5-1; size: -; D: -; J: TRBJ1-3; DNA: TGCGCCAGCAGCCTAACTTCGACAGGATCTGGAAACACCATATATTTT; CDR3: CASSLTSTGSGNTIYF
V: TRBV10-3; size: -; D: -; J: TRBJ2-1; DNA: TGTGCCATCGGGGGGTTAGCCTCCTACAATGAGCAGTTCTTC; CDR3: CAIGGLASYNEQFF
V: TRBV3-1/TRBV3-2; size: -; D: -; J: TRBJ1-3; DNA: TGTGCCAGCAGCCTCAGGGTTGGTGGAAACACCATATATTTT; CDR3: CASSLRVGGNTIYF
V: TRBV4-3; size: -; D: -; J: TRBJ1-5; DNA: TGCGCCAGCAGCCAAGATTGGCCAGGAGGGGGGAGCAATCAGCCCCAGCATTTT; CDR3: CASSQDWPGGGSNQPQHF
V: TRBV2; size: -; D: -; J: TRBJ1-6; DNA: TGTGCCAGCTCATCATCCCGGACTAATTCACCCCTCCACTTT; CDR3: CASSSSRTNSPLHF
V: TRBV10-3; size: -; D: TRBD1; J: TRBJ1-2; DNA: TGTGCCATCAGTGACAGGGGGCGGGATGGCTACACCTTC; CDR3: CAISDRGRDGYTF
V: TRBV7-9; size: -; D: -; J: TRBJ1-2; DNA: TGTGCCAGCAGCTTAGCTTTACCTGGCTACACCTTC; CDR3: CASSLALPGYTF
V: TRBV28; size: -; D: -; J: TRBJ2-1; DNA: TGTGCCAGCAGTTCGTTTGACAGTGAATCCTACAATGAGCAGTTCTTC; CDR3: CASSSFDSESYNEQFF
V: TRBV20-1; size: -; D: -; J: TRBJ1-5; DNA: TGCAGTGCTAGTTTCCCGGACGGAGATAGCAATCAGCCCCAGCATTTT; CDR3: CSASFPDGDSNQPQHF
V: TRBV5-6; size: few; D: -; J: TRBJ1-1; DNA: TGTGCCAGCAGCGTGAGAGGGGTTAGGAGCACTGAAGCTTTCTTT; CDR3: CASSVRGVRSTEAFF
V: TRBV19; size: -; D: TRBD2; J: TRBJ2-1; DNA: TGTGCCAGTAGTCCAACTAGCGGGAGTCCCAACAATGAGCAGTTCTTC; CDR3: CASSPTSGSPNNEQFF
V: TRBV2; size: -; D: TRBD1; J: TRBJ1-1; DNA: TGTGCCAGCTACCTGACAGGGTGGAACACTGAAGCTTTCTTT; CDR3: CASYLTGWNTEAFF
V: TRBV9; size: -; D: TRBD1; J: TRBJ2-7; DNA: TGTGCCAGCGGGAAGACAGGGTTCTCCTACGAGCAGTACTTC; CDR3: CASGKTGFSYEQYF
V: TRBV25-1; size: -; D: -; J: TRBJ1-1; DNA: TGTGCCAGCAGGGGACAACACACTGAAGCTTTCTTT; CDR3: CASRGQHTEAFF
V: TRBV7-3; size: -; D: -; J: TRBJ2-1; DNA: TGTGCCAGCAGCTCCACGAACGGACAGCTCAATGAGCAGTTCTTC; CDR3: CASSSTNGQLNEQFF
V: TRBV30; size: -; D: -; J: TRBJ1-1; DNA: TGTGCCTGGAGTCGATTGGGGGGGATATCGGCTTTCTTT; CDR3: CAWSRLGGISAFF
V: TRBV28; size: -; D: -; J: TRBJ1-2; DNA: TGTGCCAGCAGTAGTCTCTATGGCTACACCTTC; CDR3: CASSSLYGYTF
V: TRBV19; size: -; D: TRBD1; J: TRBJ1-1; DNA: TGTGCCAGTAGTGACAGGGGGAACACTGAAGCTTTCTTT; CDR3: CASSDRGNTEAFF
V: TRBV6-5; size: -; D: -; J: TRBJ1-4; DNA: TGTGCCAGCACCCCGACACGGGCAACTAATGAAAAACTGTTTTTT; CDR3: CASTPTRATNEKLFF
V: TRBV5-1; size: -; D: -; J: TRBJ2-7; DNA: TGCGCCAGCAGCGCGACTATAGCGCACTACGAGCAGTACTTC; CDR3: CASSATIAHYEQYF
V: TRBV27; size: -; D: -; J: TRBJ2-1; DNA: TGTGCCAGCACTTCAGGAAATGAGCAGTTCTTC; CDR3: CASTSGNEQFF
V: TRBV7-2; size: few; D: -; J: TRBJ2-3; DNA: TGTGCCAGCAGCTTAGCCGGACAAAGCACAGATACGCAGTATTTT; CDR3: CASSLAGQSTDTQYF
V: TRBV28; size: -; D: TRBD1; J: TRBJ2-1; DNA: TGTGCCAGCAGTCTCAGACAGGGGTCGTACAATGAGCAGTTCTTC; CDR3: CASSLRQGSYNEQFF
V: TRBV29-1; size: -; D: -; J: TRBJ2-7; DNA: TGCAGCGTTTTAAGCGGCTCCCGCTACGAGCAGTACTTC; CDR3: CSVLSGSRYEQYF
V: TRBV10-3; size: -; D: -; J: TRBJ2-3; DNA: TGTGCCATCAGGTTGGGGGCTGGGACGCAGTATTTT; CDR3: CAIRLGAGTQYF
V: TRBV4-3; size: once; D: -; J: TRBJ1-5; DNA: TGCGCCAGCAGCCAAGGTTCAAGCAATCAGCCCCAGCATTTT; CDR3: CASSQGSSNQPQHF
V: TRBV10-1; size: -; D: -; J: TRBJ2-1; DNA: TGCGCCAGCAGTGAAGGCGTACAGAGGGACGAGCAGTTCTTC; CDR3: CASSEGVQRDEQFF
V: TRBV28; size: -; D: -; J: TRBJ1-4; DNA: TGTGCCAGCAGGGGACTAGGAGGGAGCGAAAAACTGTTTTTT; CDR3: CASRGLGGSEKLFF
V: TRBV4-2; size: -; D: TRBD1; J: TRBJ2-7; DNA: TGTGCCAGCAGTCCAACAGGGGAACGAGTCTACGAGCAGTACTTC; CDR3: CASSPTGERVYEQYF
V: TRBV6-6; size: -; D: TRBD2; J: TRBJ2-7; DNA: TGTGCCAGCAGTTACGGGGGGGGTGAGCAGTACTTC; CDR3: CASSYGGGEQYF
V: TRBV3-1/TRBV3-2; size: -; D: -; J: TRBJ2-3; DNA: TGTGCCAGCAGAGGGGCCTCCACAGATACGCAGTATTTT; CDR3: CASRGASTDTQYF
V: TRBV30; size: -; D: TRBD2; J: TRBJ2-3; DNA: TGTGCCTGGAGTGTACTAGCGGTAAACCTATGGTATTTT; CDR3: CAWSVLAVNLWYF